This T cell receptor beta chain was found in a study of blood T cell repertoires in COVID-19 (dated by TCRdb to the early 2020s). Study-level background: Samples covering the acute and convalescent phases of COVID-19 were provided by collaborators in the United States, Italy and Spain. The prospective study material was composed of cDNA or gDNA derived from T cells, B-cell-depleted T cells, or PBMCs. Deeply sampled blood TCRbeta repertoires from subjects exposed to, actively infected with, or recovered from COVID-19 were included in the dataset. The repertoires were released in a freely available public database meant as a resource for research on the immune response to SARS-CoV-2. The samples were drawn from two sources: the first 160 participants of the ongoing ImmuneRACE study, and 1,000 to 1,500 subjects contributed by 6 global collaborators. Nearly every sample came with metadata listing a de-identified subject ID, COVID-19 status, age in years and sex. Where HLA class I and class II types were available, the types were taken from metadata supplied by the sample provider, not from assay-based typing.

A remark on this clone: Its target antigen remains unknown. Nothing much larger sits one base from this clone, and base qualities are not available.

The germline V gene provides CDR1 SQVTM and CDR2 ANQGSEA. The CDR3 spans 10 residues, from the cysteine through the phenylalanine. Left in the record is the CDR3 DNA by itself, 30 bases read in frame from the first base. The junction shows trimming of 4 bases on V and 11 bases on J, plus 11 bases between the germline ends. Overall study results and their limits: The amount of clinical and demographic metadata varied by source and participant and was provided uncurated.

The immunoSEQ Assay, a bias-controlled multiplex PCR, was used to amplify TCRbeta CDR3 regions from genomic DNA. As for the original processing: Within the assay, amplification of reference gene primers was used to estimate how many nucleated cells each sample contained. To quantify the absolute abundance of each unique TCRbeta CDR3 rearrangement, sequence reads were collapsed and filtered. For each sample, productive Simpson clonality was calculated as the square root of Simpson's diversity index across productive rearrangements. The source is immuneACCESS, and TCRdb retained only in-frame sequences with V and J called. Part of the clones is not carried over; for the studies checked, unresolved V genes explain less than half of this, and the remainder is unexplained. The V and J calls and clone size come from that table; D and trimming were worked out from the DNA. This sample comprises 350,000 to 400,000 clones, around 89% of them detected only once. The ten largest clonotypes hold 5% to 8.5% of the sample.

Each collaborating institution followed its own protocols to collect whole blood in K2EDTA tubes. For TCRbeta analysis, collaborators shipped samples as frozen whole blood, isolated PBMCs, or DNA extracted from either of those sample types. The clonotype comes from a young man with active or convalescent COVID-19. The V and J segments used are TRBV29-1 and TRBJ1-1; a confident D gene designation cannot be given. Sequencing input: peripheral blood. CDR3 region: CSVVPRRAFF. The DNA sequence follows: TGCAGCGTTGTACCCCGCCGGGCTTTCTTT.